This section outlines one TCR beta chain sequence together with its context. A single count supports this clone. Its antigen has not been determined. Within one base of it there is no much larger clone, and no base qualities were kept. The collaborating institutions used their own protocols to collect whole blood in K2EDTA tubes. For TCRbeta analysis, collaborators shipped samples as frozen whole blood, isolated PBMCs, or DNA extracted from either of those sample types. This specimen comes from a study of blood T cell repertoires in COVID-19 (dated by TCRdb to the early 2020s). At the level of the whole study: Samples covering the acute and convalescent phases of COVID-19 were provided by collaborators in the United States, Italy and Spain. The prospective study material was composed of cDNA or gDNA derived from T cells, B-cell-depleted T cells, or PBMCs. Deeply sampled blood TCRbeta repertoires from subjects exposed to, actively infected with, or recovered from COVID-19 were included in the dataset. The repertoires were released in a freely available public database intended as a resource for research on the immune response to SARS-CoV-2. Samples came from the ongoing ImmuneRACE study (first 160 participants) plus 1,254 subjects from 6 global collaborators. Sample metadata almost always included a de-identified subject ID, COVID-19 status, age in years and sex. Where HLA class I and class II types were available, the types were taken from metadata supplied by the sample provider, not from assay-based typing.

V gives up 4 bases and J gives up 1 base, and the segment between their germline ends measures 7 bases. Reading the germline V gene gives CDR1 SNHLY and CDR2 FYNNEI. The CDR3 numbers 13 residues from cysteine through phenylalanine. The entry retains the CDR3 DNA only, 39 bases that are in frame from base 1. The investigation overall reported the following: The amount of clinical and demographic metadata varied by source and participant and was provided uncurated.

TCRbeta CDR3 regions were amplified from genomic DNA by means of the immunoSEQ Assay, a bias-controlled multiplex PCR. As for the original processing: Nucleated cell counts per sample were estimated from amplification of reference gene primers within the assay. To quantify the absolute abundance of each unique TCRbeta CDR3 rearrangement, sequence reads were collapsed and filtered. For each sample, productive Simpson clonality was calculated as the square root of Simpson's diversity index over productive rearrangements. TCRdb mirrors the immuneACCESS table, restricted to in-frame sequences. Some clones are absent from its copies; in checked studies, under half trace to an unresolved V gene, and the reason for the others is unknown. Clone size and the V and J calls come from that table; the DNA yielded D and trimming. Recorded for this sample are about 240,000 clones; around 87% of them occurred a single time. The top ten hold 5.5% to 9% of the sample.

The TCR was taken from a woman in her 70s with active or convalescent COVID-19. Sequencing was performed on peripheral blood. The chain links TRBV2 with TRBJ1-2, with a tentative D gene TRBD1 over 5 matching bases. The CDR3 in this case is CASSGQLNYGYTF. The DNA sequence is TGTGCCAGCAGTGGACAGCTTAACTATGGCTACACCTTC.